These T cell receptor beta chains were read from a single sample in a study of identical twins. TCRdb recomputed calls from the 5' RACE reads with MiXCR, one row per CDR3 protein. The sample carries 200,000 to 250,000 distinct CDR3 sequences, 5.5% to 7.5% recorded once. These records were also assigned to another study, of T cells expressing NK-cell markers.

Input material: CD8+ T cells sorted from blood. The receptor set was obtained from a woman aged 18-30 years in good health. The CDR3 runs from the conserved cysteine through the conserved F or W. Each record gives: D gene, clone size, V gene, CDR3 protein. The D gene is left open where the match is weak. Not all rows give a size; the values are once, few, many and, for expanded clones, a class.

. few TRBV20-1 CSARAPGPRWSSYEQYF
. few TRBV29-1 CSGVGSEQYF
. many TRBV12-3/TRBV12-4 CASITTGSLYGYTF
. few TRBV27 CASSFLGADTQYF
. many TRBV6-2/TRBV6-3 CASSWDGSYEQYF
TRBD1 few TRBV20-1 CSARPGTGEAFF
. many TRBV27 CASSPFAGGTEAFF
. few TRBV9 CASSPTSTIEQFF
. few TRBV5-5 CASSLDLSQPQHF
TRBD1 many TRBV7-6 CASSTGQENQPQHF
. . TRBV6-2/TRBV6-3 CASSYPGAIYEQYF
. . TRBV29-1 CSVEAPLTVNTEAFF
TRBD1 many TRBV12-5 CASGSRGTGLMNTEAFF
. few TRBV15 CATSSMGASGEQFF
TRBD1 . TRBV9 CASSITGGALGEQYF
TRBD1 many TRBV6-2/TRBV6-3 CASSYKTGVLPNTEAFF
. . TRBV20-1 CSARDFEQGYEQYF
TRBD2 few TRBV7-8 CASSLGGGGVPYNEQFF
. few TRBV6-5 CASSYGRNEKLFF
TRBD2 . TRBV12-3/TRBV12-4 CASSLWGTSSTDTQYF
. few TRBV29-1 CSVPRGSSYNEQFF
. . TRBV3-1 CASSQITVGSYEQYF
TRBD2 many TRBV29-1 CSTGTSGLDEQFF
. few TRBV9 CASSMTASGANVLTF
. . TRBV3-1 CASSQVGIGGPYNEQFF
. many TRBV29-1 CSVAGSEETQYF
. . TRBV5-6 CASSLGEPDEQFF
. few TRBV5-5 CASSFRDINEKLFF
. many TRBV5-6 CASSLGILGTGELFF